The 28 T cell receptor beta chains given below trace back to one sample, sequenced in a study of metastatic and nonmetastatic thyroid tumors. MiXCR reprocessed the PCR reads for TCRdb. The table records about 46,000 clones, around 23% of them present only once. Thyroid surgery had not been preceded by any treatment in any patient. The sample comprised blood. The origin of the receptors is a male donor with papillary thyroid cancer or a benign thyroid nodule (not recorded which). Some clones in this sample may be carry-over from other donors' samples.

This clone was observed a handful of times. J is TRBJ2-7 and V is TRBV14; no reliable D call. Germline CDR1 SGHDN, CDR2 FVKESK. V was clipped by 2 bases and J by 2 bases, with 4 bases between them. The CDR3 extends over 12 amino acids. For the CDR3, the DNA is TGTGCCAGCAGCCAACACACCTACGAGCAGTACTTC. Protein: CASSQHTYEQYF. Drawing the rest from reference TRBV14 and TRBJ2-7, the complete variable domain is EAGVTQFPSHSVIEKGQTVTLRCDPISGHDNLYWYRRVMGKEIKFLLHFVKESKQDESGMPNNRFLAERTGGTYSTLKVQPAELEDSGVYFCASSQHTYEQYFGPGTRLTVT.

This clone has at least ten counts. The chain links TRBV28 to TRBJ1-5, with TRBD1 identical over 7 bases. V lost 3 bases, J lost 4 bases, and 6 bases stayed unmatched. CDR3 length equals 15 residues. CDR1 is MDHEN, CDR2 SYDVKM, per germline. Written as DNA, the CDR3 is TGTGCCAGCAGTTTGTCAGGGGGAGGTAATCAGCCCCAGCATTTT. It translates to CASSLSGGGNQPQHF. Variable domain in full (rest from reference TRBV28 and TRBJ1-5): DVKVTQSSRYLVKRTGEKVFLECVQDMDHENMFWYRQDPGLGLRLIYFSYDVKMKEKGDIPEGYSVSREKKERFSLILESASTNQTSMYLCASSLSGGGNQPQHFGDGTRLSIL.

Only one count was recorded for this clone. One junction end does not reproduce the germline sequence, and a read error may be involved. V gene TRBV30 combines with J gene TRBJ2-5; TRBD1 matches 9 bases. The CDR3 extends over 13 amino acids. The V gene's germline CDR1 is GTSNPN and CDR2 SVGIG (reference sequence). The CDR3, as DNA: TGTGCATTCTCCTGGGACAGGGTAGGGACCAAGTACTTC. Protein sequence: CAFSWDRVGTKYF.

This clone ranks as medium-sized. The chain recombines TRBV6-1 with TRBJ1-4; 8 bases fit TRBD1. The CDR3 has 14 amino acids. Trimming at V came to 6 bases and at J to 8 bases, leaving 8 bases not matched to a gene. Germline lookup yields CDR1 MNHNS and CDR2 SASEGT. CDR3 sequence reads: CASSLDRGVEKLFF. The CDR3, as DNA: TGTGCCAGCAGCTTAGACAGGGGAGTCGAAAAACTGTTTTTT.

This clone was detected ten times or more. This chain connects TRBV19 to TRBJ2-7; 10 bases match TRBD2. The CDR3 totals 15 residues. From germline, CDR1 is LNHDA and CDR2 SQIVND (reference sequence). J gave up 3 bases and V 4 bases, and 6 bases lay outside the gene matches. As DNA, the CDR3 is TGTGCCAGTAGTACCTCTAGCGGGGGAGTCTACGAGCAGTACTTC. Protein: CASSTSSGGVYEQYF.

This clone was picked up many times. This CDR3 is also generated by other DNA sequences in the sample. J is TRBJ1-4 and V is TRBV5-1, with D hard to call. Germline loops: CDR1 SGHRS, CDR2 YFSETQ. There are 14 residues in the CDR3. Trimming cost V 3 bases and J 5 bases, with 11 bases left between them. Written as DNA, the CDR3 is TGCGCCAGCAGCTCCGGCTCCAGCAATGAAAAACTGTTTTTT. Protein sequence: CASSSGSSNEKLFF.

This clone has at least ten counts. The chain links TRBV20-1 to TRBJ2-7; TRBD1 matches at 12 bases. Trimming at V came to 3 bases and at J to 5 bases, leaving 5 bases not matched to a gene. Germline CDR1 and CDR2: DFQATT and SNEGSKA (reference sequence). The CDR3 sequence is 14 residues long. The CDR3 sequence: CSASIGTGGNEQYF. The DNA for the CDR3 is TGCAGTGCTAGTATCGGGACAGGGGGCAACGAGCAGTACTTC.

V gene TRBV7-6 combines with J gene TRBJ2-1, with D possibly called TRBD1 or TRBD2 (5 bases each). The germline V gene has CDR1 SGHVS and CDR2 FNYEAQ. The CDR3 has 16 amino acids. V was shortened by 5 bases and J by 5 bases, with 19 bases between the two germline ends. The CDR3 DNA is TGTGCCAGCAGCCCCGCCTTGCAGGGACGGAACAATGAGCAGTTCTTC. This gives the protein CASSPALQGRNNEQFF.

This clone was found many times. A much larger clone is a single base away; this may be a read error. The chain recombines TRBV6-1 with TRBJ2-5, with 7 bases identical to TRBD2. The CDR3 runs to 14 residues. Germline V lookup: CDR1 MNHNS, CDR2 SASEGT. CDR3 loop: CAGSPREEAETQYF. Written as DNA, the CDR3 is TGTGCCGGCAGTCCCCGGGAGGAGGCAGAGACCCAGTACTTC.

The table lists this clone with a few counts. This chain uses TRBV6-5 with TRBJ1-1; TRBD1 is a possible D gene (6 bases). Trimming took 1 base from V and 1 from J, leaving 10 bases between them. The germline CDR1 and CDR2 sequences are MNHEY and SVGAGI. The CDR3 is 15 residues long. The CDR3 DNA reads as TGTGCCAGCAGTTACTGGGGGGCACCGAACACTGAAGCTTTCTTT. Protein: CASSYWGAPNTEAFF.

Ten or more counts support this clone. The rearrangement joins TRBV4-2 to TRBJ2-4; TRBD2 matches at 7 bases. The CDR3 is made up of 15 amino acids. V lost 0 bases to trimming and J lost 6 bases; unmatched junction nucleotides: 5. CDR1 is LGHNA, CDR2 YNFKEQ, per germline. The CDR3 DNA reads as TGTGCCAGCAGCCAAGATAGCGCTAGCGGAAACATTCAGTACTTC. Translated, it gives CASSQDSASGNIQYF.

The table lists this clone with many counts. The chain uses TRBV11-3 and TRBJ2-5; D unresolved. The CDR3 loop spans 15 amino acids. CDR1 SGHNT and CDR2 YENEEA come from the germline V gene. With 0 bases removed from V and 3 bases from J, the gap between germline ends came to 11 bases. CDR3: CASSLDQTDKETQYF. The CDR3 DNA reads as TGTGCCAGCAGCTTAGATCAAACAGACAAAGAGACCCAGTACTTC.

CDR3 DNA sequence: TGTGCCAGCAGCACATTAGCGGGGGCCAACACAGATACGCAGTATTTT. This sequence encodes CASSTLAGANTDTQYF. V is TRBV11-2 and J is TRBJ2-3, with 9 bases matching TRBD2. V trimming: 5 bases; J trimming: 2 bases; junction bases outside the gene matches: 8. Germline loops: CDR1 SGHAT, CDR2 FQNNGV. The CDR3 length is 16 residues.

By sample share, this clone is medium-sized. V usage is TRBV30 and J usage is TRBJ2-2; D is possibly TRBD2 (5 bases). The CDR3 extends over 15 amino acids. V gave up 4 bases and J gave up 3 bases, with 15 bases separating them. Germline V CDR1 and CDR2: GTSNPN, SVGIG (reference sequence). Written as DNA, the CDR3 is TGTGCCTGGAAGGTCGGGGAGCGCGACACCGGGGAGCTGTTTTTT. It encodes CAWKVGERDTGELFF.

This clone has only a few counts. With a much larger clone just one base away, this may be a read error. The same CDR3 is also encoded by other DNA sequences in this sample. The CDR3 reads CASSGSGSGETQYF. The CDR3, as DNA: TGTGCCAGCAGTGGCAGCGGGAGTGGAGAGACCCAGTACTTC. The V call is TRBV2, the J call TRBJ2-5; TRBD2 matches 8 bases. The J segment lost 4 bases and the V segment lost 4 bases, leaving 5 bases of the junction unmatched. CDR3 length: 14 amino acids. Germline V gene sequence: CDR1 SNHLY, CDR2 FYNNEI.

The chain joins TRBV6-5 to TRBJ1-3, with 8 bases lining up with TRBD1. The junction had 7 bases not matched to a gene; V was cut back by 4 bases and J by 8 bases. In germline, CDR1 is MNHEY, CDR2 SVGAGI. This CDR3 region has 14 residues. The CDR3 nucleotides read TGTGCCAGCAGTTCCCGACAGGGGCCCTACACCATATATTTT. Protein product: CASSSRQGPYTIYF.

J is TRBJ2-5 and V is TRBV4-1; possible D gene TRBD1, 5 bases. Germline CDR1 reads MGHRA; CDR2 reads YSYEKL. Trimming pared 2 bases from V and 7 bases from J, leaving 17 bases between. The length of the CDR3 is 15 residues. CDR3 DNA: TGCGCCAGCAGCCAAAGGTGGGCAGGGCTCACGACCCAGTACTTC. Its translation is CASSQRWAGLTTQYF.

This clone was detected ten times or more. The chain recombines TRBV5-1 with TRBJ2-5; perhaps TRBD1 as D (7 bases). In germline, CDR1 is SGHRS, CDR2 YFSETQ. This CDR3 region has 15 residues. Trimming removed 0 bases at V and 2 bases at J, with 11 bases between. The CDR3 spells CASSLVAGQQETQYF. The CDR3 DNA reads TGCGCCAGCAGCTTGGTGGCGGGACAGCAAGAGACCCAGTACTTC.

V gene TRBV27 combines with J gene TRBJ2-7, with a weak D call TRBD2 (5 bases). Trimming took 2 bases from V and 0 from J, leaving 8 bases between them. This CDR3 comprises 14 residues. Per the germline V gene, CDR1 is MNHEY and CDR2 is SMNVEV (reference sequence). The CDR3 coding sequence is TGTGCCAGCAGTTTAGTTGGGAGCTCCTACGAGCAGTACTTC. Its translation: CASSLVGSSYEQYF.

The DNA for the CDR3 is TGTGCCAGCACCATCGACAGGGCAGATTCACCCCTCCACTTT. This sequence encodes CASTIDRADSPLHF. The rearrangement links TRBV2 to TRBJ1-6; 7 bases line up with TRBD1. Germline V gene sequence: CDR1 SNHLY, CDR2 FYNNEI. With V trimmed by 7 bases and J by 8 bases, 8 bases remained unmatched. The length of the CDR3 is 14 residues.

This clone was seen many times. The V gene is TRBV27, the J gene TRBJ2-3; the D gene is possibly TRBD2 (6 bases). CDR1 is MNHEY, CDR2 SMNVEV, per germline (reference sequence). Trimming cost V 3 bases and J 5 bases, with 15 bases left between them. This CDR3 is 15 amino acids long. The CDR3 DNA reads TGTGCCAGCAGTTTTGGAGGGAGGTCCGGAGATACGCAGTATTTT. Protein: CASSFGGRSGDTQYF.

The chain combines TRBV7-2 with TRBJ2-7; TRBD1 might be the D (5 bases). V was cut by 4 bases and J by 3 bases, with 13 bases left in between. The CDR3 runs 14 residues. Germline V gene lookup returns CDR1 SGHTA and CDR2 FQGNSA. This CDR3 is CASSSKTVVYEQYF. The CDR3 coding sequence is TGTGCCAGCAGCTCCAAGACAGTGGTCTACGAGCAGTACTTC.

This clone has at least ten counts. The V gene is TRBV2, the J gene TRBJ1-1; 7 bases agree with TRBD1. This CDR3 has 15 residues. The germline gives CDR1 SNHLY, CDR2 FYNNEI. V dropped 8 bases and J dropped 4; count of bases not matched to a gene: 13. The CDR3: CASGRTTGRFTEAFF. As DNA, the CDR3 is TGTGCCAGCGGAAGAACGACAGGGAGGTTCACTGAAGCTTTCTTT. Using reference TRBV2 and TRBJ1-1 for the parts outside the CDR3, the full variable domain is EPEVTQTPSHQVTQMGQEVILRCVPISNHLYFYWYRQILGQKVEFLVSFYNNEISEKSEIFDDQFSVERPDGSNFTLKIRSTKLEDSAMYFCASGRTTGRFTEAFFGQGTRLTVV.

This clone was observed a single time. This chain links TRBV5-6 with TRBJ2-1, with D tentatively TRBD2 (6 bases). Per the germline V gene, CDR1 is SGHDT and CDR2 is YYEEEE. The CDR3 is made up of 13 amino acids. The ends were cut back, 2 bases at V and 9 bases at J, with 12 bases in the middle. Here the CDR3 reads CASSFVGRSEQFF. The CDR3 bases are TGTGCCAGCAGCTTCGTGGGGAGGTCTGAGCAGTTCTTC.

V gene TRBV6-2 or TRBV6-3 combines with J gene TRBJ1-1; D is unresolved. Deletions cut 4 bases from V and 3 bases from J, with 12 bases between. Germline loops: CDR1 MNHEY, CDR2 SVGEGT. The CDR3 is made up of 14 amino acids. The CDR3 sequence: CASSLMGMYTEAFF. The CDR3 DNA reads TGTGCCAGCAGTTTAATGGGCATGTACACTGAAGCTTTCTTT.

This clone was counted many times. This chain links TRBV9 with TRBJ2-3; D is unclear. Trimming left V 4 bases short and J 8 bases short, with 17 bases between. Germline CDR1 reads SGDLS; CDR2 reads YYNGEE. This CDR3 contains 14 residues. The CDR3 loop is CASSPGPPPGTQYF. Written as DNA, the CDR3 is TGTGCCAGCAGCCCCGGACCTCCCCCGGGTACGCAGTATTTT.

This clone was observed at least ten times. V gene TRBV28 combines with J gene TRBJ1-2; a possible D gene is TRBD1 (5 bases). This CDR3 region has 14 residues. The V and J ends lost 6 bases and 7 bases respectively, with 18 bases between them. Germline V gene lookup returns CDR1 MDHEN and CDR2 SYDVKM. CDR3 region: CASSLGRFGGGYTF. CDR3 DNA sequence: TGTGCCAGCAGCCTAGGCCGATTTGGGGGTGGCTACACCTTC.

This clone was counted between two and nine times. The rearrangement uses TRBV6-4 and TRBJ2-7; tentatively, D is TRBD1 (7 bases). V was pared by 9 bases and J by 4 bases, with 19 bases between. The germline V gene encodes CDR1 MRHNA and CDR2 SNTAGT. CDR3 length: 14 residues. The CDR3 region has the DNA TGTGCCAGTTCAGGGGGGCAGGTCAGGTACGAGCAGTACTTC. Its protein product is CASSGGQVRYEQYF.